A single sample gave rise to the 28 T cell receptor beta chains below, sequenced in a study of OX40 agonist ivuxolimab in advanced cancers. Data came from immunoSEQ multiplex PCR; TCRdb stores just in-frame clones and leaves some out. This table holds around 88,000 clones, about 90% found once. The sequenced sample was CD4+ or CD8+ T cells sorted from blood, obtained in a trial of the OX40 agonist ivuxolimab. The receptors shown here come from an adult with an advanced solid tumor such as melanoma, head and neck, liver or kidney cancer.

This rearrangement joins TRBV30 to TRBJ1-2; TRBD1 matches 7 bases. The germline V gene has CDR1 GTSNPN and CDR2 SVGIG (reference sequence). Germline trimming cut 4 bases from V and 8 bases from J; bases unmatched to any gene: 10. This CDR3 region has 13 residues. The CDR3 sequence: CAWTRQGMRGYTF. As DNA, the CDR3 is TGTGCCTGGACTCGACAGGGAATGAGAGGCTACACCTTC.

The count of this clone is one. V usage is TRBV12-2 and J usage is TRBJ2-7; the table names TRBD2, a call not compared with the DNA. TRBV12-2 is flagged as a pseudogene. The CDR3 covers 14 residues. The CDR3 nucleotides are TGTGCAAGTCGCTTATTTCCTAGCGGGTACGAGCAGTACTTC. It translates to CASRLFPSGYEQYF.

The rearrangement joins TRBV19 to TRBJ2-5; TRBD2 aligns across 10 bases. The end of the DNA is better explained by TRBJ2-7, so the J call may be wrong. Per germline, CDR1 LNHDA and CDR2 SQIVND (reference sequence). The CDR3 runs 15 residues. For the CDR3, the DNA is TGTGCCAGTAGTATAGGAGGCAGCGGGAGGGGCGAGCAGTACTTC. This gives the protein CASSIGGSGRGEQYF.

To note about this clone: The junction departs from germline at one end; a sequencing error may be responsible. This chain links TRBV7-7 with TRBJ2-5, with 8 bases that match TRBD1. Germline lookup yields CDR1 SSHAT and CDR2 FNYEAQ (reference sequence). CDR3 length equals 15 residues. CDR3 sequence: CASTRGGQGAKTQYF. The DNA of the CDR3 is TGTGCTAGCACCCGAGGAGGGCAGGGGGCAAAGACCCAGTACTTC.

The chain couples TRBV4-1 to TRBJ2-3, with D possibly called TRBD1 or TRBD2 (5 bases each). CDR3 length: 15 residues. CDR1 MGHRA and CDR2 YSYEKL come from the germline V gene. V lost 3 bases and J 0 bases, leaving 10 bases between the germline ends. In DNA form, the CDR3 reads TGCGCCAGCAGCCACGGGGCTTCTAGCACAGATACGCAGTATTTT. The encoded protein is CASSHGASSTDTQYF.

The CDR3 DNA sequence: TGTGCCTCGCGTCCGTTAGAAGCGGGGGCCTACACCGGGGAGCTGTTTTTT. Translated: CASRPLEAGAYTGELFF. The chain is built from TRBV30 and TRBJ2-2, with 8 bases aligning to TRBD2. The trim removed 7 bases at V and 3 bases at J, leaving 16 bases unmatched. The germline CDR1 and CDR2 sequences are GTSNPN and SVGIG (reference sequence). The CDR3 contains 17 residues.

This sequence joins TRBV5-1 and TRBJ2-1; D gene uncertain. In germline, CDR1 is SGHRS, CDR2 YFSETQ. This CDR3 spans 13 amino acids. Trimming stripped 5 bases from V and 9 bases from J, with 15 bases between. CDR3 sequence (DNA): TGCGCCAGCAGACCGGCCGGACCAGGTGAGCAGTTCTTC. It yields the protein CASRPAGPGEQFF.

The chain has TRBV6-5 and TRBJ1-3, with D unclear. The V gene's germline CDR1 is MNHEY and CDR2 SVGAGI. Trimming cost V 0 bases and J 0 bases, with 6 bases left between them. This CDR3 contains 15 residues. CDR3 bases: TGTGCCAGCAGTTACTCTCGCAGCTCTGGAAACACCATATATTTT. As protein: CASSYSRSSGNTIYF.

This clone turned up a few times. The chain recombines TRBV4-2 with TRBJ1-3; 8 bases are shared with TRBD1. Germline CDR1 is LGHNA and CDR2 is YNFKEQ. Unmatched junction bases numbered 6, after V lost 1 base and J lost 4 bases. The CDR3 runs to 16 residues. Here the CDR3 reads CASSQVQGAGGNTIYF. The CDR3 DNA is TGTGCCAGCAGCCAAGTTCAGGGGGCAGGAGGAAACACCATATATTTT.

The genes are TRBV2 and TRBJ2-7, with 8 bases matching TRBD1. The CDR3 is 14 amino acids. Germline V lookup: CDR1 SNHLY, CDR2 FYNNEI. V shed 5 bases, J shed 6 bases, and the junction held 9 bases outside the gene matches. Here the CDR3 reads CASSLGQGAAEQYF. Here the CDR3 DNA reads TGTGCCAGCAGTCTTGGGCAGGGGGCTGCCGAGCAGTACTTC.

The chain couples TRBV5-1 to TRBJ2-7; 16 nucleotides match TRBD2. V was clipped by 0 bases and J by 0 bases; unmatched bases: 3. Germline-derived CDR1 and CDR2 are SGHRS and YFSETQ. The CDR3 is 18 residues long. For the CDR3, the DNA is TGCGCCAGCAGCTTGGAGGGACTAGCGGGAGGGAGCTCCTACGAGCAGTACTTC. Protein: CASSLEGLAGGSSYEQYF. Full variable domain (outside the CDR3, taken from reference TRBV5-1 and TRBJ2-7): KAGVTQTPRYLIKTRGQQVTLSCSPISGHRSVSWYQQTPGQGLQFLFEYFSETQRNKGNFPGRFSGRQFSNSRSEMNVSTLELGDSALYLCASSLEGLAGGSSYEQYFGPGTRLTVT.

The chain combines TRBV6-5 with TRBJ2-5; TRBD2 matches 9 bases. Germline assignment: CDR1 MNHEY and CDR2 SVGAGI. The CDR3 contains 16 residues. After removal of 1 base from V and 4 bases from J, the junction contained 7 bases not matched to a gene. The CDR3 reads CASSYLGGRARETQYF. Written as DNA, the CDR3 is TGTGCCAGCAGTTACTTGGGCGGGAGGGCCAGAGAGACCCAGTACTTC.

V usage is TRBV6-6 and J usage is TRBJ2-7; tentative D call: TRBD2 (5 bases). This CDR3 contains 12 residues. V lost 5 bases and J 2 bases, leaving 7 bases between the germline ends. Germline assignment: CDR1 MNHNY and CDR2 SVGAGI (reference sequence). This CDR3 reads CASSLATYEQYF. CDR3 DNA sequence: TGTGCCAGCAGTCTAGCCACCTACGAGCAGTACTTC.

V and J are TRBV5-6 and TRBJ2-2; D gene unclear. Germline V gene data show CDR1 as SGHDT and CDR2 as YYEEEE. V lost 0 bases to trimming and J lost 5 bases, with 8 bases between them. This CDR3 comprises 14 residues. The CDR3 reads CASSLAVGTGELFF. The CDR3 DNA follows: TGTGCCAGCAGCTTGGCCGTGGGGACCGGGGAGCTGTTTTTT. Supplemented by reference TRBV5-6 and TRBJ2-2, the full variable domain reads DAGVTQSPTHLIKTRGQQVTLRCSPKSGHDTVSWYQQALGQGPQFIFQYYEEEERQRGNFPDRFSGHQFPNYSSELNVNALLLGDSALYLCASSLAVGTGELFFGEGSRLTVL.

The chain links TRBV7-2 to TRBJ2-2; D gene ambiguous. The CDR3 totals 14 residues. The germline CDR1 and CDR2 sequences are SGHTA and FQGNSA. Trimming removed 1 base from V and 5 bases from J, with 8 bases in between. CDR3 coding DNA: TGTGCCAGCAGCTTAGGGGGAAGGACCGGGGAGCTGTTTTTT. This gives the protein CASSLGGRTGELFF.

The chain recombines TRBV5-1 with TRBJ2-1; 7 bases align to TRBD1. The CDR3 loop spans 15 amino acids. V lost 4 bases, J lost 0 bases, and 4 bases stayed unmatched. Germline V CDR1 and CDR2: SGHRS, YFSETQ. CDR3 nucleotide sequence: TGCGCCAGCAGCCCAGGGGGTCCCTCCTACAATGAGCAGTTCTTC. This translates into CASSPGGPSYNEQFF.

The chain uses TRBV18 and TRBJ1-1; weak D call: TRBD1 (5 bases). With 6 bases removed from V and 2 bases from J, the gap between germline ends came to 16 bases. CDR1 is KGHSH and CDR2 is LQKENI in the germline V gene. This CDR3 has 15 amino acids. CDR3 region: CASSPPRGGNTEAFF. DNA for the CDR3: TGTGCCAGCTCCCCCCCCCGGGGGGGAAACACTGAAGCTTTCTTT.

CDR3 sequence: CASSPPSYNEQFF. The CDR3 coding sequence is TGTGCCAGCTCACCGCCTAGCTACAATGAGCAGTTCTTC. This chain uses TRBV18 with TRBJ2-1; D ambiguous. The CDR3 is 13 residues long. CDR1 and CDR2 (germline): KGHSH, LQKENI. The V and J ends lost 3 bases and 3 bases respectively, with 6 bases between them.

This clone was recorded only once. The CDR3 here is CASRNSGGITGELFF. In DNA, the CDR3 is TGTGCCAGCAGGAACAGCGGGGGGATAACCGGGGAGCTGTTTTTT. The V call is TRBV27, the J call TRBJ2-2; 9 bases agree with TRBD2. J gave up 5 bases and V 6 bases, and 7 bases lay outside the gene matches. The germline gives CDR1 MNHEY, CDR2 SMNVEV (reference sequence). This CDR3 spans 15 amino acids.

This sequence joins TRBV30 and TRBJ2-3; 8 bases are shared with TRBD2. The trim removed 4 bases at V and 4 bases at J, leaving 7 bases unmatched. The CDR3 runs to 14 residues. In germline, CDR1 is GTSNPN, CDR2 SVGIG (reference sequence). CDR3 DNA: TGTGCCTGGATTTCGGCGGGGGGCCCAGATACGCAGTATTTT. Translation: CAWISAGGPDTQYF.

The V gene is TRBV7-3, the J gene TRBJ2-5; D gene uncertain. The CDR3 covers 13 residues. The V gene's germline CDR1 is SGHTA and CDR2 FQGTGA. V lost 2 bases and J 3 bases, leaving 7 bases between the germline ends. Here the CDR3 reads CASSLVVKETQYF. The CDR3 nucleotides are TGTGCCAGCAGCTTAGTAGTGAAAGAGACCCAGTACTTC.

The rearrangement joins TRBV10-1 to TRBJ1-1, with TRBD1 as a possible D gene (6 bases). Per germline, CDR1 WNHNN and CDR2 SYGVQD (reference sequence). Trimming took 0 bases from V and 4 from J, leaving 12 bases between them. The CDR3 extends over 15 amino acids. CDR3 bases: TGCGCCAGCAGTGAGTCGGCGACAGGTTTCACTGAAGCTTTCTTT. Protein product: CASSESATGFTEAFF.

The chain is built from TRBV6-5 and TRBJ2-7; 10 nucleotides agree with TRBD1. CDR1 and CDR2 from the germline V gene are MNHEY and SVGAGI. The V gene end was trimmed by 5 bases and the J gene end by 6 bases; junction bases not matched to a gene: 10. The CDR3 loop spans 15 amino acids. The CDR3 sequence is CASSGLGQGRGEQYF. The CDR3 nucleotides are TGTGCCAGCAGTGGTCTGGGACAGGGGAGAGGCGAGCAGTACTTC.

This chain joins TRBV29-1 and TRBJ1-6; D is possibly TRBD1 (5 bases). Germline CDR1 is SQVTM and CDR2 is ANQGSEA. Between the trimmed V and J ends, which lost 6 bases and 10 bases, there was a span of 16 bases. The CDR3 runs to 13 residues. DNA for the CDR3: TGCAGCGTGGCGGTAGGGGCTGAGTCACCCCTCCACTTT. It translates to CSVAVGAESPLHF.

This rearrangement joins TRBV19 to TRBJ2-7; D remains ambiguous. This CDR3 has 14 residues. Germline V lookup: CDR1 LNHDA, CDR2 SQIVND (reference sequence). V was cut by 1 base and J by 1 base, with 8 bases left in between. CDR3: CASSIGKGSYEQYF. DNA of the CDR3: TGTGCCAGTAGTATAGGGAAGGGATCCTACGAGCAGTACTTC.

The chain couples TRBV6-1 to TRBJ1-4; D is perhaps TRBD1 (6 bases). The CDR3 runs 18 residues. V was shortened by 2 bases and J by 4 bases, with 20 bases between the two germline ends. Germline assignment: CDR1 MNHNS and CDR2 SASEGT. CDR3 region: CASSETGHGGRVNEKLFF. As DNA, the CDR3 is TGTGCCAGCAGTGAAACCGGTCACGGGGGCAGGGTTAATGAAAAACTGTTTTTT.

This rearrangement joins TRBV10-1 to TRBJ2-1; D might be TRBD1 or TRBD2, each matching 5 bases. This CDR3 spans 15 amino acids. The germline V gene encodes CDR1 WNHNN and CDR2 SYGVQD (reference sequence). V was trimmed by 4 bases and J by 5 bases, leaving 15 bases between them. This CDR3 reads CASSGPGLGHNEQFF. The CDR3 DNA follows: TGCGCCAGCAGTGGACCGGGATTGGGGCACAATGAGCAGTTCTTC.

The chain uses TRBV5-1 and TRBJ2-6; TRBD1 might be the D (5 bases). From germline, CDR1 is SGHRS and CDR2 YFSETQ. V lost 0 bases, J lost 0 bases, and 7 bases lay in between. This CDR3 is 16 amino acids long. In nucleotides, the CDR3 is TGCGCCAGCAGCTTGGGTGGGGCCTCTGGGGCCAACGTCCTGACTTTC. Its protein is CASSLGGASGANVLTF. Variable domain in full (rest from reference TRBV5-1 and TRBJ2-6): KAGVTQTPRYLIKTRGQQVTLSCSPISGHRSVSWYQQTPGQGLQFLFEYFSETQRNKGNFPGRFSGRQFSNSRSEMNVSTLELGDSALYLCASSLGGASGANVLTFGAGSRLTVL.